This TCR beta chain came from a study of human T cells and chemical hapten exposure. V dropped 8 bases and J dropped 1 base, with 14 bases sitting between them. This CDR3 contains 14 residues. Germline V CDR1 and CDR2: SGHTA, FQGNSA. Time point specified: patch test 3, about 24 weeks after DPC sensitization. Treatment described: therapeutic diphenylcyclopropenone sensitization with weekly scalp DPC. Blood sampling occurred before each patch-test application. TCRdb recomputed calls from the RACE reads with MiXCR, one row per CDR3 protein. This table holds about 160,000 distinct CDR3 sequences, roughly a quarter found once.

Material: whole blood, obtained in connection with sensitization to the hapten diphenylcyclopropenone (DPC). The sequence was obtained from a woman aged 18 to 35 with alopecia areata. Some clones in this sample may be carry-over from other donors' samples. The chain has TRBV7-2 and TRBJ2-5; D gene uncertain. The DNA of the CDR3 is TGTGCCAGCCTTAGGTTGGCAGGCCAAGAGACCCAGTACTTC. Its protein is CASLRLAGQETQYF.